The following is a TCR beta chain sequence with its context. The data are from a study of identical twins. This CDR3 is 17 amino acids long. Germline V gene sequence: CDR1 MGHRA, CDR2 YSYEKL. V lost 3 bases and J lost 4; bases outside the gene matches: 4. MiXCR was run by TCRdb on the 5' RACE reads, yielding one entry per CDR3 protein. The sample lists 1.5 million to 2 million distinct CDR3 sequences; about 30% were seen once. The sequencing input was cord blood. This chain joins TRBV4-1 and TRBJ2-1, with 15 bases matching TRBD2. The TCR originated in a newborn girl in good health. This CDR3 is CASSHPGLAGGYNEQFF. CDR3 in DNA: TGCGCCAGCAGCCATCCCGGACTAGCGGGAGGGTACAATGAGCAGTTCTTC.